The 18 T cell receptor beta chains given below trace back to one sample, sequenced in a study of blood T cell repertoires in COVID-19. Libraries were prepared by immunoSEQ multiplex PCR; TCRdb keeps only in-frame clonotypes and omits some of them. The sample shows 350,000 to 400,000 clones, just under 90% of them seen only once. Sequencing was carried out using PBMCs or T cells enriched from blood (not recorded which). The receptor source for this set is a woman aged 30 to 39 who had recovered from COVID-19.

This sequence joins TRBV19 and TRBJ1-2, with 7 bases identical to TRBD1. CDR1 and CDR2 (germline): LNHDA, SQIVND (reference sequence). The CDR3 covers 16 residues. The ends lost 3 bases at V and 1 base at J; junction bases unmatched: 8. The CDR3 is CASSIFTQGDNYGYTF. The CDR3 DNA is TGTGCCAGTAGTATTTTCACGCAGGGGGATAACTATGGCTACACCTTC.

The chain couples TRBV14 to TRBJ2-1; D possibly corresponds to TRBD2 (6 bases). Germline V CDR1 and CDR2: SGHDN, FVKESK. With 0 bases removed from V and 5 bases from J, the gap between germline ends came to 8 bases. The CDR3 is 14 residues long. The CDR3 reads CASSQDLAHNEQFF. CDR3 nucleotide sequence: TGTGCCAGCAGCCAAGATCTAGCGCACAATGAGCAGTTCTTC.

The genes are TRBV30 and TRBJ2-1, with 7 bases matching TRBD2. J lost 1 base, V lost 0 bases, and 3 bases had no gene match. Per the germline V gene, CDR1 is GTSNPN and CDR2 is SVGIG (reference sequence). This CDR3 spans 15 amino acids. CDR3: CAWSVGGGSYNEQFF. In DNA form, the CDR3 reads TGTGCCTGGAGTGTCGGCGGGGGATCCTACAATGAGCAGTTCTTC. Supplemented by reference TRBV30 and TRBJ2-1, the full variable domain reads SQTIHQWPATLVQPVGSPLSLECTVEGTSNPNLYWYRQAAGRGLQLLFYSVGIGQISSEVPQNLSASRPQDRQFILSSKKLLLSDSGFYLCAWSVGGGSYNEQFFGPGTRLTVL.

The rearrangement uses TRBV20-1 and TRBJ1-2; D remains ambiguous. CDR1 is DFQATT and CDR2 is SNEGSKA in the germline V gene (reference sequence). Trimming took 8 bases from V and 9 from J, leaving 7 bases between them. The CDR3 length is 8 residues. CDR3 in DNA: TGCAGTCCAGATAGCTACACCTTC. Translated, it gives CSPDSYTF.

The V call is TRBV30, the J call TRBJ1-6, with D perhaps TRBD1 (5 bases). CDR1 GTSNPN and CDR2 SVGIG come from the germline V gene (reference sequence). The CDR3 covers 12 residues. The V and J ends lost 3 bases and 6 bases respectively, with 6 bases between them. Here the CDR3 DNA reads TGTGCCTGGAGCGGGGGTAATTCACCCCTCCACTTT. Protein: CAWSGGNSPLHF.

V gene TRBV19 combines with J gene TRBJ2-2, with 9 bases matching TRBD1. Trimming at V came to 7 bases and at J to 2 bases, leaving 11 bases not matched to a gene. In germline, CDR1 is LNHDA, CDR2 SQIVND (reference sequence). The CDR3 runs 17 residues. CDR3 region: CASTLQGARVNTGELFF. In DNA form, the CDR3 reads TGTGCCAGTACCCTACAGGGGGCGCGGGTCAACACCGGGGAGCTGTTTTTT.

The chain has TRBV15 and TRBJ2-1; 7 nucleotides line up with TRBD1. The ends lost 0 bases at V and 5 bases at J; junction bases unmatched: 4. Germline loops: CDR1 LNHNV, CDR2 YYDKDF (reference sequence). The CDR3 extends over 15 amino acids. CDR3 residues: CATSRDDRAHNEQFF. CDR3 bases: TGTGCCACCAGCAGAGATGACAGGGCCCACAATGAGCAGTTCTTC. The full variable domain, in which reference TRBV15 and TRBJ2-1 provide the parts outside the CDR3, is DAMVIQNPRYQVTQFGKPVTLSCSQTLNHNVMYWYQQKSSQAPKLLFHYYDKDFNNEADTPDNFQSRRPNTSFCFLDIRSPGLGDTAMYLCATSRDDRAHNEQFFGPGTRLTVL.

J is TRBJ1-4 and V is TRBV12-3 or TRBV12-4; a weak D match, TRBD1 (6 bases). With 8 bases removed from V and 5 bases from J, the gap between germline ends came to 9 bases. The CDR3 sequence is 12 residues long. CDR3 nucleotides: TGTGCCAGCGGTGACAGGAATGAAAAACTGTTTTTT. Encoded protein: CASGDRNEKLFF.

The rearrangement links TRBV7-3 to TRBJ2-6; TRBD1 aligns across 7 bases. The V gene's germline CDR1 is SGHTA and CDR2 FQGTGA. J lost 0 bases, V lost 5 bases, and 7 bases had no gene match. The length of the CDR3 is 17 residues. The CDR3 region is CASSPRTGDSGANVLTF. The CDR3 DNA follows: TGTGCCAGCAGCCCTCGGACAGGTGACTCTGGGGCCAACGTCCTGACTTTC.

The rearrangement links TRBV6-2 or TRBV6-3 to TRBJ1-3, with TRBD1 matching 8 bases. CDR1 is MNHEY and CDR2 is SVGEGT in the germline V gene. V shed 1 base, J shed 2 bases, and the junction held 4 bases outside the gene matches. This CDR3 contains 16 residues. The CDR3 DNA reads TGTGCCAGCAGTTACTTTCTCAGGGGGCCTGGAAACACCATATATTTT. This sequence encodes CASSYFLRGPGNTIYF.

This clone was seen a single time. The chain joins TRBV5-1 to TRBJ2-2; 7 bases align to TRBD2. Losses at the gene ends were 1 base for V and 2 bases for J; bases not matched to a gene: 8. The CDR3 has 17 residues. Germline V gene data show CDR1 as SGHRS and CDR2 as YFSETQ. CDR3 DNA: TGCGCCAGCAGCTTGATATCTAGCGGAGTCAACACCGGGGAGCTGTTTTTT. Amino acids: CASSLISSGVNTGELFF.

The CDR3 protein is CTSSRDHPGGEQFF. The CDR3 DNA reads as TGCACCAGCAGCCGGGACCACCCCGGGGGTGAGCAGTTCTTC. V and J are TRBV1 and TRBJ2-1; the D call in the table, TRBD2, was not verified against the DNA. TRBV1 is a known pseudogene. The CDR3 is made up of 14 amino acids.

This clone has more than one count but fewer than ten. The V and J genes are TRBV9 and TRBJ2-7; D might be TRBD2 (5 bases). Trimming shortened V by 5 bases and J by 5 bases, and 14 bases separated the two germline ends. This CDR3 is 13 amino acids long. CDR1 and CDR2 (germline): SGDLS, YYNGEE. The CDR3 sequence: CASSAHGGNEQYF. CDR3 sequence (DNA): TGTGCCAGCAGTGCACACGGAGGAAACGAGCAGTACTTC.

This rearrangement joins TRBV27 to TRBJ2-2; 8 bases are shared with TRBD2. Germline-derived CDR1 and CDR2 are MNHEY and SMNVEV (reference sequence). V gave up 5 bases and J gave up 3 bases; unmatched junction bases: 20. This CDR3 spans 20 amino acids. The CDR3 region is CASSPTVTILAGDDTGELFF. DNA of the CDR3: TGTGCCAGCAGTCCGACCGTAACTATCCTAGCGGGCGATGACACCGGGGAGCTGTTTTTT.

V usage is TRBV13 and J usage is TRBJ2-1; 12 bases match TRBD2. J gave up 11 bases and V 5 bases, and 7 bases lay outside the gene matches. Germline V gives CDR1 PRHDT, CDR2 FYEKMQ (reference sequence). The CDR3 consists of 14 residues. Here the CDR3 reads CASSQTSGGPKQFF. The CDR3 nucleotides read TGTGCCAGCAGCCAAACTAGCGGGGGGCCTAAGCAGTTCTTC. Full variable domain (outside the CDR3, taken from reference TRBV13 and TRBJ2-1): AAGVIQSPRHLIKEKRETATLKCYPIPRHDTVYWYQQGPGQDPQFLISFYEKMQSDKGSIPDRFSAQQFSDYHSELNMSSLELGDSALYFCASSQTSGGPKQFFGPGTRLTVL.

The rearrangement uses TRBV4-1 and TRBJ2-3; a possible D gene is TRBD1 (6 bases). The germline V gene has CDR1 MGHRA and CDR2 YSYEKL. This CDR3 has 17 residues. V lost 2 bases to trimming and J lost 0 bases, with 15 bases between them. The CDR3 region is CASSQLSPRGSTDTQYF. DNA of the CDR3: TGCGCCAGCAGCCAATTAAGCCCCAGGGGAAGCACAGATACGCAGTATTTT.

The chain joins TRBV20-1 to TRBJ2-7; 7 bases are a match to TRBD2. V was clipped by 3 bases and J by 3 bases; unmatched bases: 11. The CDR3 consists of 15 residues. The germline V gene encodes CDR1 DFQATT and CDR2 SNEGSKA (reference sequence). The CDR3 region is CSASVWAGAGYEQYF. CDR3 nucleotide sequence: TGCAGTGCTAGTGTCTGGGCGGGAGCTGGCTACGAGCAGTACTTC.

For the CDR3, the DNA is TGTGCCAGCAGCCAAGTGGGCAGACGAGACACTGAAGCTTTCTTT. Its translation: CASSQVGRRDTEAFF. V usage is TRBV14 and J usage is TRBJ1-1; D is uncertain. Germline V CDR1 and CDR2: SGHDN, FVKESK. The CDR3 consists of 15 residues. V gave up 1 base and J gave up 3 bases, with 12 bases separating them.